The clone carrying this T cell receptor (beta chain) has at least ten counts. The library tagged each cDNA molecule with unique molecular identifiers. TCRdb redid the calling of the RACE reads with MiXCR, one entry per CDR3 protein. This table has under 400,000 distinct CDR3 sequences, less than 6.5% appearing once. This sample is part of a study of human T cells and chemical hapten exposure. Study details: Patients received weekly diphenylcyclopropenone doses to the scalp throughout the roughly 23-week study. Upper back patch tests used 0.01% DPC, scored after 6 days.

The time point: pre-sensitization, week 0. As for treatment: therapeutic diphenylcyclopropenone sensitization with weekly scalp DPC. CDR1 and CDR2 (germline): MDHEN, SYDVKM. Trimming removed 3 bases from V and 3 bases from J, with 15 bases in between. The CDR3 extends over 15 amino acids. Sequenced material: whole blood, taken in connection with sensitization to the hapten diphenylcyclopropenone (DPC). This TCR was sampled from a woman aged 50 to 60 with alopecia areata. Some clones in this sample may be carry-over from other donors' samples. The chain recombines TRBV28 with TRBJ2-7; TRBD2 might be the D (6 bases). The CDR3 DNA is TGTGCCAGCAGTTTCCGGGTAGCGGATAACTACGAGCAGTACTTC. It is translated as CASSFRVADNYEQYF.